The clone carrying this T cell receptor (beta chain) is a singleton in its sample. The sample originates from a study of blood T cell repertoires in COVID-19. Looking at the study overall: Samples of COVID-19 (acute and convalescent) were obtained from the United States, Italy and Spain. In each case, the material was cDNA or gDNA derived from T cells, B-cell-depleted T cells, or PBMCs.

CDR1 and CDR2 from the germline V gene are SGHNT and YENEEA. The V end was cut by 0 bases, the J end by 4 bases, with 7 bases between. The CDR3 contains 14 residues. The Seattle patients joined while their infection was active and were tracked longitudinally afterward. In the source study's methods: The authors estimated nucleated cell counts from reference gene primer amplification. Profiling relied on immunoSEQ multiplex PCR, and the TCRdb table lists in-frame clones only, not all of them. That table furnishes V, J and clone size, whereas the DNA furnished D and trimming. Among about 350,000 clones listed, about 87% were seen once.

This TCR came from a man under 40 with COVID-19, enrolled during active disease. The rearrangement uses TRBV11-3 and TRBJ2-1; D remains unclear. The sample taken for sequencing was peripheral blood. The CDR3 reads CASSLDRQYNEQFF. As DNA, the CDR3 is TGTGCCAGCAGCTTAGATCGCCAGTACAATGAGCAGTTCTTC.